This is a list of T cell receptor beta chains from one sample in a study of blood T cell repertoires in COVID-19. The data were produced by immunoSEQ multiplex PCR, yet TCRdb's version contains in-frame clones alone and is incomplete. The sample lists approximately 80,000 clones, about 83% seen once, with about 2% in the top ten. The sample comprised peripheral blood. The receptors come from a woman in her seventies with acute or convalescent COVID-19. The CDR3 runs from the conserved cysteine through the conserved F or W. A D gene is named only where the DNA matches it firmly. Size is stated for part of the rows, as once, few or many counts, or as a class when the clone is expanded.

>TRBD2|TRBJ2-1|NA|TRBV7-2|19
CASSPRTSGGPSSYNEQFF
TGTGCCAGCAGTCCTCGGACTAGCGGGGGGCCCAGCTCCTACAATGAGCAGTTCTTC
>NA|TRBJ2-4|few|TRBV4-1|15
CASRHSILAKNIQYF
TGCGCCAGCCGCCACAGTATCCTAGCCAAAAACATTCAGTACTTC
>NA|TRBJ1-3|NA|TRBV14|14
CASSQLPQVHTIYF
TGTGCCAGCAGCCAACTCCCTCAGGTTCACACCATATATTTT
>NA|TRBJ2-1|NA|TRBV24-1|13
CATSGQGLDEQFF
TGTGCCACCAGTGGTCAGGGACTGGATGAGCAGTTCTTC
>NA|TRBJ2-7|few|TRBV30|13
CAWSVWFSGEQYF
TGTGCCTGGAGTGTATGGTTCTCGGGGGAGCAGTACTTC
>TRBD1|TRBJ1-2|NA|TRBV2|14
CASRWTGGSYGYTF
TGTGCCAGCAGGTGGACAGGGGGCTCATATGGCTACACCTTC
>TRBD1|TRBJ1-2|NA|TRBV14|16
CASSLVGTGGRYGYTF
TGTGCCAGCAGCCTTGTTGGGACAGGGGGTCGCTATGGCTACACCTTC
>TRBD1|TRBJ2-7|NA|TRBV7-2|14
CASSFDRGPYEQYF
TGTGCCAGCAGCTTCGACAGGGGGCCCTACGAGCAGTACTTC
>NA|TRBJ1-5|NA|TRBV30|14
CAWSVGHGNQPQHF
TGTGCCTGGAGTGTCGGACATGGCAATCAGCCCCAGCATTTT
>TRBD1|TRBJ1-6|NA|TRBV10-3|13
CASRDRDNSPLHF
TGTGCCTCCAGGGACAGGGATAATTCACCCCTCCACTTT
>TRBD1|TRBJ2-7|NA|TRBV30|16
CAWSAPESGGAYEQYF
TGTGCCTGGAGTGCTCCTGAATCAGGGGGTGCCTACGAGCAGTACTTC
>TRBD2|TRBJ2-3|NA|TRBV4-2|18
CASSQGLAGGRRLDTQYF
TGTGCCAGCAGCCAAGGACTAGCGGGGGGGAGGCGGTTGGATACGCAGTATTTT
>TRBD1|TRBJ2-3|NA|TRBV27|15
CASRELDRGLHTQYF
TGTGCCAGCAGGGAACTGGACAGGGGATTGCATACGCAGTATTTT
>NA|TRBJ2-7|few|TRBV2|11
CASSQTYEQYF
TGTGCCAGCAGCCAGACTTACGAGCAGTACTTC
>NA|TRBJ1-4|few|TRBV9|17
CASSPRGGVATNEKLFF
TGTGCCAGCAGCCCCCGGGGCGGGGTGGCAACTAATGAAAAACTGTTTTTT
>NA|TRBJ1-1|NA|TRBV5-1|11
CASKAETEAFF
TGCGCCAGCAAGGCGGAGACTGAAGCTTTCTTT
>TRBD1|TRBJ1-3|NA|TRBV9|16
CASSSTGGDWRNTIYF
TGTGCCAGCAGCTCCACAGGGGGCGATTGGAGAAACACCATATATTTT
>TRBD2|TRBJ2-7|NA|TRBV5-1|15
CASSAGTSGGYEQYF
TGCGCCAGCAGCGCCGGGACTAGCGGGGGTTACGAGCAGTACTTC
>NA|TRBJ1-4|NA|TRBV19|13
CASRRAPDEKLFF
TGTGCCAGTAGGCGGGCCCCAGATGAAAAACTGTTTTTT
>NA|TRBJ1-1|once|TRBV7-3|13
CASSSQAGQGAFF
TGTGCCAGCAGCTCCCAAGCGGGCCAAGGGGCTTTCTTT
>NA|TRBJ2-1|NA|TRBV12-3/TRBV12-4|13
CASSYREGDEQFF
TGTGCCAGCAGTTACAGGGAGGGGGATGAGCAGTTCTTC
>NA|TRBJ1-4|NA|TRBV7-9|12
CAARGGREKLFF
TGTGCCGCCCGGGGGGGACGGGAAAAACTGTTTTTT
>TRBD2|TRBJ2-1|NA|TRBV18|15
CASSPGLAGSNEQFF
TGTGCCAGCTCACCGGGACTAGCGGGGAGTAATGAGCAGTTCTTC
>NA|TRBJ2-1|NA|TRBV30|13
CAWSRTAYNEQFF
TGTGCCTGGAGTCGGACAGCTTACAATGAGCAGTTCTTC
>NA|TRBJ1-6|few|TRBV2|13
CASNRENDSPLHF
TGTGCCAGCAACAGGGAAAACGATTCACCCCTCCACTTT
>NA|TRBJ1-4|once|TRBV3-1/TRBV3-2|14
CASSQGPQGEKLFF
TGTGCCAGCAGCCAGGGCCCCCAGGGAGAAAAACTGTTTTTT
>NA|TRBJ2-7|NA|TRBV6-5|13
CASSRLGVGEQYF
TGTGCCAGCAGTAGGCTCGGGGTGGGCGAGCAGTACTTC
>TRBD1|TRBJ1-6|few|TRBV19|17
CASSGRTGSSYNSPLHF
TGTGCCAGTAGTGGACGGACAGGGAGCTCCTATAATTCACCCCTCCACTTT
>NA|TRBJ1-4|NA|TRBV15|12
CATRATNEKLFF
TGTGCCACCCGGGCAACTAATGAAAAACTGTTTTTT
>NA|TRBJ1-1|NA|TRBV7-9|11
CASSWEGKAFF
TGTGCCAGCAGCTGGGAGGGAAAGGCTTTCTTT
>NA|TRBJ1-6|NA|TRBV9|16
CASSVAAGLTGSPLHF
TGTGCCAGCAGCGTAGCGGCCGGACTAACGGGTTCACCCCTCCACTTT
>TRBD2|TRBJ2-1|NA|TRBV11-3|18
CASSALLAGSTIGHEQFF
TGTGCCAGCAGCGCGCTACTAGCGGGGAGCACCATAGGGCATGAGCAGTTCTTC
>NA|TRBJ2-2|few|TRBV28|12
CASSADRGGVFF
TGTGCCAGCAGTGCCGACAGGGGAGGGGTGTTTTTT
>NA|TRBJ1-1|NA|TRBV16|12
CASSPDFPDNEF
TGTGCCAGCAGCCCCGATTTCCCAGACAACGAGTTT